The 19 T cell receptor beta chains below were found in one sample sequenced in a study of technical replicates of blood from several donors. Generated by immunoSEQ multiplex PCR, the TCRdb table keeps only in-frame clones and is missing some. The data contain about 17,000 clones, around nine tenths of them singletons. Sequencing used PBMCs. These TCRs come from a human donor in good health.

This chain joins TRBV6-1 and TRBJ2-5; no clear D gene. This CDR3 contains 15 residues. Germline CDR1 is MNHNS and CDR2 is SASEGT. V lost 2 bases and J lost 0, with 10 bases in between. The CDR3 is CASSENPLHQETQYF. Here the CDR3 DNA reads TGTGCCAGCAGTGAAAATCCACTTCACCAAGAGACCCAGTACTTC.

This rearrangement joins TRBV7-9 to TRBJ2-7, with 7 bases matching TRBD2. J lost 0 bases, V lost 8 bases, and 1 base had no gene match. Germline V gene lookup returns CDR1 SEHNR and CDR2 FQNEAQ (reference sequence). CDR3 length: 12 residues. The CDR3 region is CASGRDSYEQYF. CDR3 DNA sequence: TGTGCCAGCGGGAGGGACTCCTACGAGCAGTACTTC. Full variable domain (missing parts from reference TRBV7-9 and TRBJ2-7): DTGVSQNPRHKITKRGQNVTFRCDPISEHNRLYWYRQTLGQGPEFLTYFQNEAQLEKSRLLSDRFSAERPKGSFSTLEIQRTEQGDSAMYLCASGRDSYEQYFGPGTRLTVT.

V gene TRBV7-9 combines with J gene TRBJ1-3, with D unresolved. The germline V and J ends were trimmed by 5 bases and 5 bases, with 10 bases remaining between them. Germline-derived CDR1 and CDR2 are SEHNR and FQNEAQ (reference sequence). CDR3 size: 13 residues. The CDR3 region has the DNA TGTGCCAGCAGCCATACTCCACGAAACACCATATATTTT. Protein product: CASSHTPRNTIYF.

The CDR3 region is CASRDRQGVYTGELFF. The DNA for the CDR3 is TGTGCCAGTAGGGACCGACAGGGGGTATACACCGGGGAGCTGTTTTTT. The V gene is TRBV19, the J gene TRBJ2-2; the match to TRBD1 covers 9 bases. This CDR3 is 16 amino acids long. V shed 6 bases, J shed 3 bases, and the junction held 8 bases outside the gene matches. CDR1 and CDR2 (germline): LNHDA, SQIVND (reference sequence). Using reference TRBV19 and TRBJ2-2 for the parts outside the CDR3, the full variable domain is DGGITQSPKYLFRKEGQNVTLSCEQNLNHDAMYWYRQDPGQGLRLIYYSQIVNDFQKGDIAEGYSVSREKKESFPLTVTSAQKNPTAFYLCASRDRQGVYTGELFFGEGSRLTVL.

The genes are TRBV28 and TRBJ2-7; a possible D gene is TRBD2 (6 bases). The CDR3 extends over 15 amino acids. The germline CDR1 and CDR2 sequences are MDHEN and SYDVKM. The V gene lost 2 bases and the J gene lost 5 bases, with 16 bases spanning the gap. This CDR3 reads CASSLGGRSSNEQYF. CDR3 nucleotides: TGTGCCAGCAGTTTAGGGGGGAGGAGTAGCAACGAGCAGTACTTC.

The gene calls are TRBV5-8 and TRBJ1-3, with 9 bases identical to TRBD1. Germline CDR1 SGHTS, CDR2 YDEGEE. The V segment lost 0 bases and the J segment 4 bases; nucleotides outside the gene matches: 2. This CDR3 region has 15 residues. As DNA, the CDR3 is TGTGCCAGCAGCTTGGCCGGGACAGGGGGAAACACCATATATTTT. The encoded protein is CASSLAGTGGNTIYF. The full variable domain, in which reference TRBV5-8 and TRBJ1-3 provide the parts outside the CDR3, is EAGVTQSPTHLIKTRGQQATLRCSPISGHTSVYWYQQALGLGLQFLLWYDEGEERNRGNFPPRFSGRQFPNYSSELNVNALELEDSALYLCASSLAGTGGNTIYFGEGSWLTVV.

The chain employs TRBV5-1 and TRBJ2-2, with TRBD2 identical over 7 bases. CDR3 length: 18 amino acids. From germline, CDR1 is SGHRS and CDR2 YFSETQ. The ends lost 1 base at V and 3 bases at J; junction bases unmatched: 12. The CDR3 here is CASSLPLAAVVYTGELFF. The CDR3 nucleotides read TGCGCCAGCAGCTTGCCCCTAGCGGCGGTGGTTTACACCGGGGAGCTGTTTTTT.

The chain combines TRBV5-1 with TRBJ2-2, with TRBD1 as a possible D gene (6 bases). The CDR3 is 14 amino acids. Germline V gene data show CDR1 as SGHRS and CDR2 as YFSETQ. V lost 3 bases to trimming and J lost 5 bases, with 11 bases between them. CDR3 in amino acids: CASSWDKGTGELFF. The CDR3 nucleotides read TGCGCCAGCAGCTGGGACAAAGGGACCGGGGAGCTGTTTTTT.

The chain carries TRBV5-8 and TRBJ2-6; possibly TRBD1 for D (5 bases). CDR3 size: 15 residues. V lost 5 bases to trimming and J lost 0 bases, with 9 bases between them. Germline assignment: CDR1 SGHTS and CDR2 YDEGEE. CDR3 loop: CASSSGHSGANVLTF. The CDR3 DNA reads TGTGCCAGCAGTTCAGGGCACTCTGGGGCCAACGTCCTGACTTTC.

This chain uses TRBV6-1 with TRBJ2-1; TRBD1 might be the D (6 bases). The CDR3 extends over 14 amino acids. Germline V gives CDR1 MNHNS, CDR2 SASEGT. Trimming shortened V by 5 bases and J by 4 bases, and 12 bases separated the two germline ends. CDR3 DNA: TGTGCCAGCAGTTTAATTACAGGGTACAATGAGCAGTTCTTC. It encodes CASSLITGYNEQFF.

The chain uses TRBV6-5 and TRBJ1-5, with 9 nucleotides matching TRBD1. V was pared by 4 bases and J by 5 bases, with 9 bases of the junction left unmatched. The CDR3 sequence is 16 residues long. In germline, CDR1 is MNHEY, CDR2 SVGAGI. The CDR3 bases are TGTGCCAGCAGTTCCAAAGACAGGGGGGTCGATCAGCCCCAGCATTTT. Protein: CASSSKDRGVDQPQHF.

This chain connects TRBV4-2 to TRBJ2-7; D perhaps matches TRBD1 (6 bases). The V end lost 4 bases, the J end lost 5 bases, and 15 bases lay between the germline ends. The CDR3 has 14 amino acids. CDR1 is LGHNA, CDR2 YNFKEQ, per germline. CDR3 amino acids: CASSPAGQTNEQYF. CDR3 coding DNA: TGTGCCAGCAGCCCGGCAGGACAGACCAACGAGCAGTACTTC.

The chain has TRBV7-8 and TRBJ2-7; 7 bases are a match to TRBD1. V shed 2 bases and J 2 bases; nucleotides not matched to a gene: 6. The germline V gene encodes CDR1 SGHVS and CDR2 FQNEAQ. CDR3 length: 15 residues. The CDR3 region is CASSLSGTAPYEQYF. The DNA of the CDR3 is TGTGCCAGCAGCTTATCCGGGACAGCGCCCTACGAGCAGTACTTC.

This rearrangement joins TRBV5-5 to TRBJ1-3; no clear D gene. The CDR3 extends over 16 amino acids. V was clipped by 4 bases and J by 0 bases, with 14 bases between them. From germline, CDR1 is SGHKS and CDR2 YYEKEE (reference sequence). The CDR3 loop is CASSIVSGSSGNTIYF. CDR3 nucleotide sequence: TGTGCCAGCAGCATCGTTTCGGGGAGCTCTGGAAACACCATATATTTT.

The genes are TRBV29-1 and TRBJ2-5; D is possibly TRBD2 (6 bases). The germline CDR1 and CDR2 sequences are SQVTM and ANQGSEA. The CDR3 runs to 14 residues. V was shortened by 5 bases and J by 5 bases, with 18 bases between the two germline ends. CDR3 coding DNA: TGCAGCGTTTCAAGCGGAGGGGAAGGGGAGACCCAGTACTTC. This sequence encodes CSVSSGGEGETQYF.

In its sample, this clone was seen once. V is TRBV6-1 and J is TRBJ2-7; 8 bases are shared with TRBD2. This CDR3 has 16 amino acids. Germline loops: CDR1 MNHNS, CDR2 SASEGT. With 0 bases clipped from V and 2 bases from J, the junction kept 6 bases outside the gene matches. The CDR3, as DNA: TGTGCCAGCAGTGAAGCACGACTAGCGAAGACCTACGAGCAGTACTTC. This encodes CASSEARLAKTYEQYF.

The chain employs TRBV19 and TRBJ2-7, with D hard to call. In germline, CDR1 is LNHDA, CDR2 SQIVND (reference sequence). There are 15 residues in the CDR3. The ends were cut back, 4 bases at V and 2 bases at J, with 15 bases in the middle. CDR3 sequence (DNA): TGTGCCAGTAGTACTGTTTGGGCACAAACCTACGAGCAGTACTTC. Protein product: CASSTVWAQTYEQYF.

This chain joins TRBV27 and TRBJ1-1; 7 bases agree with TRBD1. Per the germline V gene, CDR1 is MNHEY and CDR2 is SMNVEV (reference sequence). The CDR3 has 15 amino acids. With V trimmed by 5 bases and J by 5 bases, 11 bases remained unmatched. CDR3 coding DNA: TGTGCCAGCAGTGAGTCGACAGGGCTGGGGACTGAAGCTTTCTTT. As protein: CASSESTGLGTEAFF.

This chain connects TRBV4-1 to TRBJ2-7, with a tentative D call TRBD1 (6 bases). Germline V gene lookup returns CDR1 MGHRA and CDR2 YSYEKL. The V end was cut by 1 base, the J end by 2 bases, with 18 bases between. The length of the CDR3 is 17 residues. The CDR3 bases are TGCGCCAGCAGCCAAGCTAACTTGGGGGCCGCGACCTACGAGCAGTACTTC. Translated: CASSQANLGAATYEQYF.